Presented here are 5 T cell receptor beta chains from one specimen sequenced in a study of control samples from healthy donors and cancer patients. TCRdb's table, derived via immunoSEQ multiplex PCR, lists solely in-frame clones and lacks some. The sample lists about 150,000 clones, over 90% occurring once. Sequenced input: blood. These receptor sequences come from a man aged 50 or older in good health.

The V gene is TRBV12-3 or TRBV12-4, the J gene TRBJ2-2, with a possible D match to TRBD2 (6 bases). The CDR3 totals 12 residues. Trimming took off 5 bases at V and 8 bases at J, with 9 bases between the two ends. CDR3 bases: TGTGCCAGCAGTCGGGGGTTAGGGGAGCTGTTTTTT. It codes for CASSRGLGELFF.

The chain couples TRBV10-3 to TRBJ2-7; TRBD2 aligns across 13 bases. From germline, CDR1 is ENHRY and CDR2 SYGVKD. This CDR3 is 15 amino acids long. The V gene end was trimmed by 6 bases and the J gene end by 7 bases; junction bases not matched to a gene: 9. CDR3 DNA: TGTGCCATCAGCCATGGACTAGCGGGAGAAAGGGAGCAGTACTTC. It encodes CAISHGLAGEREQYF.

This chain joins TRBV7-9 and TRBJ2-5; D not resolved. V lost 6 bases to trimming and J lost 0 bases, with 17 bases between them. The CDR3 spans 16 residues. CDR1 and CDR2 (germline): SEHNR, FQNEAQ (reference sequence). CDR3 sequence (DNA): TGTGCCAGCAGTCCTGGGCGAGTCCTGTACCAAGAGACCCAGTACTTC. It translates to CASSPGRVLYQETQYF.

This clone occurred once. The gene calls are TRBV6-2 or TRBV6-3 and TRBJ2-1, with D maybe TRBD2 (6 bases). The germline V gene has CDR1 MNHEY and CDR2 SVGEGT. Trimming removed 5 bases from V and 7 bases from J, with 18 bases in between. The CDR3 runs 15 residues. Here the CDR3 DNA reads TGTGCCAGCAGTCCAATGGGGGGAGCCCGGAATGAGCAGTTCTTC. Its protein product is CASSPMGGARNEQFF.

The chain carries TRBV10-3 and TRBJ1-1; TRBD1 matches 8 bases. V lost 3 bases to trimming and J lost 1 base; unmatched junction nucleotides: 4. CDR3 length: 15 amino acids. CDR1 and CDR2 (germline): ENHRY, SYGVKD. In nucleotides, the CDR3 is TGTGCCATCAGTGACCCCGGACAGGGGAACACTGAAGCTTTCTTT. Its translation: CAISDPGQGNTEAFF.